The T cell receptor beta chain under discussion was sequenced for a study of blood T cell repertoires in COVID-19. Overall study context: Some COVID-19 samples were acute and others convalescent; all came from the United States, Italy and Spain. T cells, B-cell-depleted T cells, or PBMCs supplied cDNA or gDNA.

Germline CDR1 reads LGHDT; CDR2 reads YNNKEL (reference sequence). V was shortened by 0 bases and J by 7 bases, with 10 bases between the two germline ends. The CDR3 length is 14 residues. There are a few counts of this clone. In the authors' workflow: Estimates of nucleated cell counts were drawn from the amplification of reference gene primers. Repertoires were generated with immunoSEQ multiplex PCR, while TCRdb's copy carries only in-frame clones and drops some. D and trimming come from the DNA, and the V and J calls and clone size come from that table. The profile shows about 100,000 clones, roughly nine tenths of them singletons.

Input material: peripheral blood. This clonotype was obtained from a man between 50 and 59 years old with active COVID-19. The chain joins TRBV3-1 (or the pseudogene TRBV3-2) to TRBJ2-1; tentative D call: TRBD2 (5 bases). DNA for the CDR3: TGTGCCAGCAGCCAAGATGGGAAGCGGAATGAGCAGTTCTTC. As protein: CASSQDGKRNEQFF.